These 31 T cell receptor beta chains came from one sample sequenced in a study of early stage breast cancer tumors. Profiling relied on immunoSEQ multiplex PCR, and the TCRdb table lists in-frame clones only, not all of them. The sample includes about 46,000 clones, approximately 78% of them seen just once. Sequenced: blood. These TCRs come from a person aged 35-50 years with breast cancer.

The rearrangement uses TRBV19 and TRBJ2-7, with TRBD2 identical over 10 bases. The V and J ends lost 7 bases and 0 bases, in that order; junction bases with no gene match: 0. Germline V gene data show CDR1 as LNHDA and CDR2 as SQIVND (reference sequence). The CDR3 covers 13 residues. DNA for the CDR3: TGTGCCAGTACTAGCGGGAGCTCCTACGAGCAGTACTTC. It translates to CASTSGSSYEQYF.

This chain connects TRBV5-1 to TRBJ2-2, with D possibly being TRBD1 (6 bases). V was shortened by 8 bases and J by 0 bases, with 11 bases between the two germline ends. Per germline, CDR1 SGHRS and CDR2 YFSETQ. This CDR3 contains 14 residues. DNA for the CDR3: TGCGCCAGTCACCGGGACACGAACACCGGGGAGCTGTTTTTT. Protein sequence: CASHRDTNTGELFF.

The CDR3, as DNA: TGTGCCAGTAGAGTGGGGTGGCGGGAGGGGCTTACCGGGGAGCTGTTTTTT. It yields the protein CASRVGWREGLTGELFF. The chain is built from TRBV19 and TRBJ2-2; the match to TRBD2 covers 9 bases. The germline CDR1 and CDR2 sequences are LNHDA and SQIVND (reference sequence). J gave up 5 bases and V 6 bases, and 13 bases lay outside the gene matches. The CDR3 is made up of 17 amino acids.

The V gene is TRBV5-4, the J gene TRBJ2-1, with 7 bases identical to TRBD2. Germline CDR1 and CDR2: SGHNT and YYREEE (reference sequence). The ends lost 3 bases at V and 2 bases at J; junction bases unmatched: 5. The CDR3 length is 15 residues. The CDR3 nucleotides are TGTGCCAGCAGCTCACTAGCGCGTCCCTACAATGAGCAGTTCTTC. Encoded protein: CASSSLARPYNEQFF. The full variable domain, in which reference TRBV5-4 and TRBJ2-1 provide the parts outside the CDR3, is ETGVTQSPTHLIKTRGQQVTLRCSSQSGHNTVSWYQQALGQGPQFIFQYYREEENGRGNFPPRFSGLQFPNYSSELNVNALELDDSALYLCASSSLARPYNEQFFGPGTRLTVL.

The chain is built from TRBV7-8 and TRBJ1-3, with 8 bases identical to TRBD1. In germline, CDR1 is SGHVS, CDR2 FQNEAQ. V lost 5 bases to trimming and J lost 4 bases; unmatched junction nucleotides: 4. This CDR3 is 14 amino acids long. The CDR3 protein is CASSPRDRGNTIYF. The DNA for the CDR3 is TGTGCCAGCAGCCCCCGGGACAGGGGAAACACCATATATTTT.

The chain uses TRBV5-6 and TRBJ2-7; TRBD1 agrees at 8 bases. This CDR3 has 15 residues. Germline V CDR1 and CDR2: SGHDT, YYEEEE. J gave up 4 bases and V 3 bases, and 9 bases lay outside the gene matches. The CDR3 loop is CASSSSWDRPYEQYF. The DNA of the CDR3 is TGTGCCAGCAGCTCGAGTTGGGACAGGCCATACGAGCAGTACTTC.

The table lists this clone with a few counts. V is TRBV19 and J is TRBJ2-2; TRBD2 aligns across 9 bases. Per the germline V gene, CDR1 is LNHDA and CDR2 is SQIVND (reference sequence). V was clipped by 7 bases and J by 6 bases; unmatched bases: 9. The CDR3 runs 15 residues. The DNA for the CDR3 is TGTGCCAGTACCGAACTAGCGGGCGGCCCCGGGGAGCTGTTTTTT. Encoded protein: CASTELAGGPGELFF.

This clone has a handful of counts. The chain carries TRBV29-1 and TRBJ1-1, with a possible D match to TRBD1 (6 bases). CDR1 is SQVTM, CDR2 ANQGSEA, per germline. CDR3 length equals 14 residues. Trimming took 6 bases from V and 4 from J, leaving 18 bases between them. CDR3: CSVTGFVAGTEAFF. The CDR3 DNA reads as TGCAGCGTAACAGGGTTCGTTGCTGGCACTGAAGCTTTCTTT.

This clone was seen a few times. This chain connects TRBV9 to TRBJ2-2; no firm D call. Germline-derived CDR1 and CDR2 are SGDLS and YYNGEE. Trimming shortened V by 4 bases and J by 4 bases, and 14 bases separated the two germline ends. This CDR3 comprises 15 residues. This CDR3 is CASSSYDRPTGELFF. The CDR3 nucleotides read TGTGCCAGCAGCTCCTACGACCGTCCCACCGGGGAGCTGTTTTTT.

CDR3 protein: CASSLFRDTGELFF. The CDR3 DNA sequence: TGTGCCAGCAGCTTATTCAGGGACACCGGGGAGCTGTTTTTT. The chain links TRBV11-2 to TRBJ2-2; a weak D match, TRBD1 (5 bases). V lost 2 bases and J 3 bases, leaving 7 bases between the germline ends. Germline V gene sequence: CDR1 SGHAT, CDR2 FQNNGV. The length of the CDR3 is 14 residues. Combining the CDR3 with reference TRBV11-2 and TRBJ2-2 gives the whole variable domain EAGVAQSPRYKIIEKRQSVAFWCNPISGHATLYWYQQILGQGPKLLIQFQNNGVVDDSQLPKDRFSAERLKGVDSTLKIQPAKLEDSAVYLCASSLFRDTGELFFGEGSRLTVL.

The rearrangement uses TRBV30 and TRBJ2-6, with D tentatively TRBD1 (5 bases). The CDR3 has 13 amino acids. Per the germline V gene, CDR1 is GTSNPN and CDR2 is SVGIG (reference sequence). V was shortened by 7 bases and J by 0 bases, with 7 bases between the two germline ends. The CDR3 here is CAFQGSGANVLTF. The DNA for the CDR3 is TGTGCCTTCCAGGGCTCTGGGGCCAACGTCCTGACTTTC.

The chain uses TRBV5-1 and TRBJ2-1; possible D gene TRBD2, 6 bases. The length of the CDR3 is 15 residues. The germline V gene encodes CDR1 SGHRS and CDR2 YFSETQ. Trimming removed 4 bases from V and 0 bases from J, with 11 bases in between. CDR3 in DNA: TGCGCCAGCAGCCAAACTAGCTTCTCCTACAATGAGCAGTTCTTC. It is translated as CASSQTSFSYNEQFF.

The chain has TRBV10-1 and TRBJ2-7; weak D call: TRBD2 (6 bases). Germline V CDR1 and CDR2: WNHNN, SYGVQD (reference sequence). The CDR3 length is 16 residues. The V end was cut by 1 base, the J end by 2 bases, with 15 bases between. The DNA of the CDR3 is TGCGCCAGCAGTGAGTTAGGGGCCACTAGCCCCTACGAGCAGTACTTC. It codes for CASSELGATSPYEQYF.

The chain links TRBV2 to TRBJ2-2; 8 nucleotides align to TRBD1. CDR1 and CDR2 (germline): SNHLY, FYNNEI. J gave up 1 base and V 6 bases, and 4 bases lay outside the gene matches. The CDR3 is 15 residues long. The CDR3 DNA reads TGTGCCAGCAGCTCCGGGACAGGGAACACCGGGGAGCTGTTTTTT. It translates to CASSSGTGNTGELFF.

In the case of this clone: An end of the junction differs from the germline gene, which may be a read error. V usage is TRBV7-7 and J usage is TRBJ2-1; D is perhaps TRBD2 (6 bases). The CDR3 has 16 residues. Per germline, CDR1 SSHAT and CDR2 FNYEAQ (reference sequence). CDR3 coding DNA: TGTGCTAGCAGCCCGGTGGGACTTACAAGGTTCAATGAGCAGTTCTTC. Residues: CASSPVGLTRFNEQFF.

This rearrangement joins TRBV10-1 to TRBJ2-2; D possibly corresponds to TRBD2 (7 bases). The CDR3 runs to 15 residues. Trimming took 8 bases from V and 4 from J, leaving 17 bases between them. Germline V lookup: CDR1 WNHNN, CDR2 SYGVQD (reference sequence). In DNA form, the CDR3 reads TGCGCCAGCTCCTGGGGGGGGCCGAGCACCGGGGAGCTGTTTTTT. Translation: CASSWGGPSTGELFF.

V usage is TRBV27 and J usage is TRBJ2-5; 7 bases line up with TRBD1. Germline CDR1 is MNHEY and CDR2 is SMNVEV (reference sequence). The CDR3 is 15 amino acids. J was trimmed by 5 bases and V by 0 bases; bases with no gene match: 6. DNA for the CDR3: TGTGCCAGCAGTTTATCGTACAGGGGTCGTGAGACCCAGTACTTC. Amino acids: CASSLSYRGRETQYF.

V gene TRBV9 combines with J gene TRBJ2-3; D is possibly TRBD2 (6 bases). In germline, CDR1 is SGDLS, CDR2 YYNGEE. This CDR3 comprises 15 residues. Trimming cost V 0 bases and J 2 bases, with 10 bases left between them. The CDR3 region has the DNA TGTGCCAGCAGCGTAGGATGGCGGGACACAGATACGCAGTATTTT. It specifies CASSVGWRDTDTQYF.

The rearrangement uses TRBV19 and TRBJ1-5; D unclear. V was trimmed by 3 bases and J by 9 bases, leaving 9 bases between them. The CDR3 contains 12 residues. Germline values: CDR1 LNHDA, CDR2 SQIVND (reference sequence). For the CDR3, the DNA is TGTGCCAGTAGTATCGGGGTCGGGCCCCAGCATTTT. Residues: CASSIGVGPQHF.

The V gene is TRBV4-1, the J gene TRBJ2-3, with TRBD2 as a possible D gene (6 bases). Germline assignment: CDR1 MGHRA and CDR2 YSYEKL. Trimming stripped 7 bases from V and 3 bases from J, with 17 bases between. This CDR3 has 15 amino acids. The CDR3 region is CASKGDPAGTDTQYF. The CDR3 DNA is TGCGCCAGCAAAGGGGACCCAGCGGGTACAGATACGCAGTATTTT.

This chain connects TRBV6-1 to TRBJ2-1, with D unclear. Germline lookup yields CDR1 MNHNS and CDR2 SASEGT. The CDR3 sequence is 15 residues long. With 6 bases removed from V and 5 bases from J, the gap between germline ends came to 17 bases. In DNA form, the CDR3 reads TGTGCCAGCAGGAACAGAGGCGAGGTGGACAATGAGCAGTTCTTC. It yields the protein CASRNRGEVDNEQFF.

DNA of the CDR3: TGTGCCAGCAGCGGACCTGTTAGCGGGAGGGCCGGAGAGACCCAGTACTTC. This gives the protein CASSGPVSGRAGETQYF. The rearrangement joins TRBV9 to TRBJ2-5; 11 positions agree with TRBD2. Germline CDR1 is SGDLS and CDR2 is YYNGEE. The J segment lost 4 bases and the V segment lost 3 bases, leaving 11 bases of the junction unmatched. The CDR3 runs to 17 residues.

The chain couples TRBV11-3 to TRBJ2-7; possible D gene TRBD1, 6 bases. Germline CDR1 is SGHNT and CDR2 is YENEEA. The CDR3 totals 15 residues. The germline V and J ends were trimmed by 4 bases and 0 bases, with 13 bases remaining between them. CDR3 sequence reads: CASSSTGLSSYEQYF. The CDR3 region has the DNA TGTGCCAGCAGCTCGACAGGATTAAGCTCCTACGAGCAGTACTTC.

CDR3 DNA sequence: TGTGCCAGCAGCTCCCGGGGGCTGGCGAGTCAAGAGACCCAGTACTTC. Its protein is CASSSRGLASQETQYF. The J gene is TRBJ2-5, the V gene TRBV11-2; D could derive from TRBD1 or TRBD2 (6 bases each). The CDR3 has 16 residues. Trimming took 4 bases from V and 2 from J, leaving 17 bases between them. Germline V gene lookup returns CDR1 SGHAT and CDR2 FQNNGV.

The chain couples TRBV2 to TRBJ2-1; TRBD1 agrees at 11 bases. Germline V gives CDR1 SNHLY, CDR2 FYNNEI. CDR3 length equals 21 residues. J lost 4 bases, V lost 4 bases, and 21 bases had no gene match. This CDR3 reads CASSAGSMGQGVQRRYNEQFF. The CDR3 nucleotides are TGTGCCAGCAGTGCAGGTTCAATGGGACAGGGGGTACAGCGACGATACAATGAGCAGTTCTTC.

The chain joins TRBV6-5 to TRBJ2-3, with D unclear. Germline CDR1 reads MNHEY; CDR2 reads SVGAGI. The CDR3 runs 14 residues. V lost 2 bases to trimming and J lost 5 bases, with 11 bases between them. The CDR3 here is CASSYDWSIDTQYF. In nucleotides, the CDR3 is TGTGCCAGCAGTTACGACTGGAGTATAGATACGCAGTATTTT.

The genes are TRBV5-4 and TRBJ2-1, with TRBD1 matching over 10 bases. This CDR3 has 14 residues. Per the germline V gene, CDR1 is SGHNT and CDR2 is YYREEE (reference sequence). Losses at the gene ends were 4 bases for V and 8 bases for J; bases not matched to a gene: 6. In DNA, the CDR3 is TGTGCCAGCAGCATGCGGACAGGGGGGGATGAGCAGTTCTTC. Its protein is CASSMRTGGDEQFF.

This chain's CDR3 is CASSMVPSNSVVEQFF. The CDR3 bases are TGTGCCAGTAGTATGGTCCCTAGTAATAGCGTTGTTGAGCAGTTCTTC. The chain recombines TRBV19 with TRBJ2-1, with a tentative D call TRBD2 (5 bases). This CDR3 region has 16 residues. Germline V lookup: CDR1 LNHDA, CDR2 SQIVND (reference sequence). Between the trimmed V and J ends, which lost 3 bases and 9 bases, there was a span of 21 bases.

The chain combines TRBV5-1 with TRBJ2-7; D gene uncertain. Trimming stripped 6 bases from V and 0 bases from J, with 10 bases between. The CDR3 extends over 13 amino acids. From germline, CDR1 is SGHRS and CDR2 YFSETQ. The CDR3 here is CASKADLSYEQYF. CDR3 nucleotides: TGCGCCAGCAAGGCGGACCTCTCCTACGAGCAGTACTTC.

This clone was recorded a few times. The chain has TRBV6-5 and TRBJ2-1; 7 bases agree with TRBD2. Trimming removed 4 bases from V and 5 bases from J; junction bases left unmatched: 11. This CDR3 has 16 residues. CDR1 is MNHEY and CDR2 is SVGAGI in the germline V gene. DNA of the CDR3: TGTGCCAGCAGTTCCCCGGGGCCTAGCGGACACAATGAGCAGTTCTTC. Translation gives CASSSPGPSGHNEQFF.

The rearrangement uses TRBV5-4 and TRBJ2-7, with D uncertain. The CDR3 loop spans 11 amino acids. Germline values: CDR1 SGHNT, CDR2 YYREEE (reference sequence). V lost 4 bases to trimming and J lost 6 bases, with 8 bases between them. CDR3 DNA sequence: TGTGCCAGCAGCGGCTATGGCGAGCAGTACTTC. Translation gives CASSGYGEQYF.